Listed below are T cell receptor beta chains from one sample, sequenced in a study of T cells in localized non-small cell lung cancer. Profiled with immunoSEQ multiplex PCR; TCRdb holds only in-frame clones, not every one. The repertoire holds 41,000 or so clones, with about 90% as singletons. This specimen was peripheral blood, taken before any cancer treatment. These receptors were taken from a female donor at least 60 years old with stage I squamous cell lung carcinoma. The CDR3 runs from the conserved cysteine through the conserved F or W. A D gene is named only where the DNA matches it firmly. Rows give clone size only sometimes, using once, few, many, or a class for an expanded clone.

abundance	j_gene	v_gene	d_gene	CDR3nt	CDR3aa
.	TRBJ2-1	TRBV2	.	TGTGCCAGCAGTGGGGGACTCTCCTACAATGAGCAGTTCTTC	CASSGGLSYNEQFF
.	TRBJ2-7	TRBV4-1	.	TGCGCCAGCAGCCAAGAGGGAATCGGGTACGAGCAGTACTTC	CASSQEGIGYEQYF
.	TRBJ2-1	TRBV4-2	TRBD1	TGTGCCAGCAGCCTGACGGACAGGGTCGCCTACAATGAGCAGTTCTTC	CASSLTDRVAYNEQFF
.	TRBJ2-7	TRBV19	.	TGTGCCAGTAGTATATATCCGACGTCGGGTGGCGAGCAGTACTTC	CASSIYPTSGGEQYF
.	TRBJ1-1	TRBV18	TRBD1	TGTGCCAGCTCACTAGGGACAGGGGGCCAGACTGAAGCTTTCTTT	CASSLGTGGQTEAFF
.	TRBJ2-5	TRBV10-3	.	TGTGCCATCAGTGAGTTAGAAGAGACCCAGTACTTC	CAISELEETQYF
.	TRBJ2-1	TRBV29-1	.	TGCAGCGTTAATCTGTGGGCAGATACTAACAATGAGCAGTTCTTC	CSVNLWADTNNEQFF
once	TRBJ2-2	TRBV18	.	TGTGCCAGCTCACGACAGCAGGGGAACACCGGGGAGCTGTTTTTT	CASSRQQGNTGELFF
.	TRBJ1-1	TRBV19	TRBD1	TGTGCCAGTAGGTACAGGGGGATTGACACTGAAGCTTTCTTT	CASRYRGIDTEAFF
.	TRBJ1-2	TRBV7-9	TRBD1	TGTGCCAGCAGCCGACCCGTGCAGGGGGTACCGTTTGGCTACACCTTC	CASSRPVQGVPFGYTF
.	TRBJ2-5	TRBV10-3	TRBD2	TGTGCCATCACCAGACTAGCAGGGGAGACCCAGTACTTC	CAITRLAGETQYF
.	TRBJ1-4	TRBV30	.	TGTGCCTGGAGTGAGGACACATCAACTAATGAAAAACTGTTTTTT	CAWSEDTSTNEKLFF
.	TRBJ1-2	TRBV14	.	TGTGCCAGCAGCCAAGATCTCACGGACTATGGCTACACCTTC	CASSQDLTDYGYTF
.	TRBJ2-7	TRBV14	TRBD2	TGTGCCAGCAGCCCAACTAGCGGAGCTTACGAGCAGTACTTC	CASSPTSGAYEQYF
.	TRBJ2-1	TRBV5-1	.	TGCGCCAGCAGCCCACCGGAGGCTTCCTACAATGAGCAGTTCTTC	CASSPPEASYNEQFF
.	TRBJ1-4	TRBV10-1	TRBD1	TGCGCCAGCAGACTTTCCAGACAGGGTGTATTTGAAAAACTGTTTTTT	CASRLSRQGVFEKLFF
once	TRBJ2-7	TRBV7-8	TRBD2	TGTGCCAGCAGCTTAGAGGCTAGCGGGAGGGTAAGCTCCTACGAGCAGTACTTC	CASSLEASGRVSSYEQYF
.	TRBJ1-1	TRBV14	.	TGTGCCAGCAGCCAAAGGGCCCTAGGGGGTCGGACTGAAGCTTTCTTT	CASSQRALGGRTEAFF
.	TRBJ2-1	TRBV5-1	TRBD2	TGCGCCAGCAGCTTGGGCCGACTAGCCCCTAGGAATGAGCAGTTCTTC	CASSLGRLAPRNEQFF
.	TRBJ2-1	TRBV27	TRBD2	TGTGCCAGCAGTATAACACGGACTAGCTACTACAATGAGCAGTTCTTC	CASSITRTSYYNEQFF
.	TRBJ1-5	TRBV6-5	TRBD1	TGTGCCAGCAGCCGGACAGGTAATCAGCCCCAGCATTTT	CASSRTGNQPQHF
.	TRBJ1-2	TRBV7-2	TRBD1	TGTGCCAGCAGCGGAGGGGACAGGGCGCTCATCCATGGCTACACCTTC	CASSGGDRALIHGYTF
.	TRBJ2-7	TRBV11-3	.	TGTGCCAGCAGCCAGGACTACGAGCAGTACTTC	CASSQDYEQYF
.	TRBJ2-3	TRBV9	.	TGTGCCAGCAGCCCGTCATGGGCAGGCACAGATACGCAGTATTTT	CASSPSWAGTDTQYF
.	TRBJ1-5	TRBV28	.	TGTGCCAGCAGTTTAACTAGGAATCAGCCCCAGCATTTT	CASSLTRNQPQHF
.	TRBJ2-3	TRBV5-1	.	TGCGCCAGCAGCTCCGGCACAGGGACTAGCACAGATACGCAGTATTTT	CASSSGTGTSTDTQYF
.	TRBJ2-5	TRBV7-9	.	TGTGCCAGCAGCTTAGGGTCCGCGTACCAAGAGACCCAGTACTTC	CASSLGSAYQETQYF
.	TRBJ2-7	TRBV4-3	.	TGCGCCAGCAGCGAAACAGGTTTTCGGGAGCAGTACTTC	CASSETGFREQYF
.	TRBJ2-2	TRBV19	TRBD2	TGTGCCAGTAGTCCCCTAGCGGGAGGTACCGGGGAGCTGTTTTTT	CASSPLAGGTGELFF
.	TRBJ2-7	TRBV2	.	TGTGCCAGCAAGGGGGAGATGTTGGGCGAGCAGTACTTC	CASKGEMLGEQYF
.	TRBJ2-1	TRBV5-6	TRBD1	TGTGCCAGCAGCCGAATACAGGGGTCTAGGTTCTTC	CASSRIQGSRFF
.	TRBJ2-7	TRBV7-9	.	TGTGCCAGCAGCTCCCACCGTGGCAGGATCGTTTACGAGCAGTACTTC	CASSSHRGRIVYEQYF
.	TRBJ1-5	TRBV30	.	TGTGCCTGGAGTGTTAGTGAGAGGGGGCCCCAGCATTTT	CAWSVSERGPQHF
.	TRBJ2-7	TRBV6-5	.	TGTGCCAGCAGTTTGGACTACTCCTACGAGCAGTACTTC	CASSLDYSYEQYF
.	TRBJ1-4	TRBV5-1	.	TGCGCCAGCAGCTTACAACAGGGATCCGCTGAAAAACTGTTTTTT	CASSLQQGSAEKLFF
.	TRBJ1-4	TRBV5-1	.	TGCGCCAGCAGCCCCTTAGGTGGGAGCAATGAAAAACTGTTTTTT	CASSPLGGSNEKLFF
.	TRBJ1-3	TRBV5-1	.	TGCGCCAGCAGCTTGGATGGGTCGGCTGGAAACACCATATATTTT	CASSLDGSAGNTIYF
.	TRBJ2-5	TRBV4-1	TRBD2	TGCGCCAGCAGCCTCAAGCCCCCGGCGGGAGGCGAGACCCAGTACTTC	CASSLKPPAGGETQYF
.	TRBJ2-1	TRBV11-3	.	TGTGCCAGCAGCCATGAGCGGGCCGGGCACAATGAGCAGTTCTTC	CASSHERAGHNEQFF
once	TRBJ2-1	TRBV29-1	.	TGCAGCGTTGGAGGACTCCAGGGGGGATCCTACGGTGAGCAGTTCTTC	CSVGGLQGGSYGEQFF
.	TRBJ2-1	TRBV4-3	.	TGCGCCAGCAGCCAAGGGGAAAGGGAGAATGAGCAGTTCTTC	CASSQGERENEQFF
.	TRBJ1-4	TRBV7-9	TRBD1	TGTGCCAGCAGCTTGGGACAGGGGGTTTCTAATGAAAAACTGTTTTTT	CASSLGQGVSNEKLFF
.	TRBJ2-7	TRBV5-5	TRBD2	TGTGCCAGCAGCTTGGCATCGGGGCGGGAGGGCTCCTACGAGCAGTACTTC	CASSLASGREGSYEQYF
.	TRBJ2-1	TRBV10-1	TRBD2	TGCGCCAGCAGTGAGTCGACTAGCGGGAGCTCCTACAATGAGCAGTTCTTC	CASSESTSGSSYNEQFF
.	TRBJ2-1	TRBV5-8	.	TGTGCCAGCAGCTTCTTGGGACGTCTAGCCTCCTACAATGAGCAGTTCTTC	CASSFLGRLASYNEQFF
.	TRBJ2-7	TRBV6-5	TRBD2	TGTGCCAGTGCACTAGCGGCATACTACGAGCAGTACTTC	CASALAAYYEQYF
.	TRBJ2-7	TRBV10-3	.	TGTGCCATCAGTGAGTCGCTTTCTAGAACTCTCCACGAGCAGTACTTC	CAISESLSRTLHEQYF